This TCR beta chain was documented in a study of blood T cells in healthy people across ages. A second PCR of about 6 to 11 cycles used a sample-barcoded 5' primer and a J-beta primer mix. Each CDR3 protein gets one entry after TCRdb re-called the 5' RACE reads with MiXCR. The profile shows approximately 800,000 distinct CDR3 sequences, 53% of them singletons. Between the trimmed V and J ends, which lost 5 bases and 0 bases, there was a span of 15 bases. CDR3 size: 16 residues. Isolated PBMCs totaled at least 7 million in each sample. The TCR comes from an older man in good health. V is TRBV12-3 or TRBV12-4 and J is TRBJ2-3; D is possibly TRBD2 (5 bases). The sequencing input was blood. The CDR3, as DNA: TGTGCCAGCAGTCCCAGACTGCGGACTAGCACAGATACGCAGTATTTT. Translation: CASSPRLRTSTDTQYF.